The clone carrying this T cell receptor (beta chain) was observed a single time. The sample belongs to a study of blood T cell repertoires in COVID-19. Produced via immunoSEQ multiplex PCR; TCRdb's table is partial and in-frame only. The table has some 53,000 clones, about 90% seen once. This CDR3 contains 13 residues. Looked up from germline, CDR1 is LGHDT and CDR2 is YNNKEL (reference sequence). V was clipped by 8 bases and J by 0 bases, with 11 bases between them. The chain combines TRBV3-1 (or the pseudogene TRBV3-2) with TRBJ2-7, with D perhaps matching TRBD2 (7 bases). The TCR comes from a human donor in a cohort sampled during active COVID-19. The sample comprised peripheral blood. CDR3 DNA sequence: TGTGCCAGCGGCGGGGGCAGCTCCTACGAGCAGTACTTC. This sequence encodes CASGGGSSYEQYF.